Below are 2 T cell receptor beta chains sequenced from a single sample in a study of T cell responses to AZD1222 COVID-19 vaccine. Assay: immunoSEQ multiplex PCR; the TCRdb copy retains only in-frame clones and omits some. Of tens of thousands of clones listed, roughly 84% are singletons. The input for sequencing was peripheral blood, taken on day 0 of AZD1222 vaccination. All receptors derive from an adult in good health.

This clone was seen more than once but under ten times. V usage is TRBV15 and J usage is TRBJ1-1; D is unresolved. CDR3 length: 14 residues. Germline-derived CDR1 and CDR2 are LNHNV and YYDKDF (reference sequence). Trimming cost V 1 base and J 2 bases, with 8 bases left between them. The CDR3 sequence: CATSRASENTEAFF. In DNA, the CDR3 is TGTGCCACCAGCAGAGCATCAGAAAACACTGAAGCTTTCTTT.

The chain combines TRBV2 with TRBJ1-1, with 7 positions matching TRBD1. V was pared by 8 bases and J by 7 bases, with 10 bases of the junction left unmatched. This CDR3 comprises 13 residues. The germline V gene encodes CDR1 SNHLY and CDR2 FYNNEI. The CDR3 spells CASCLSGTVEAFF. In DNA form, the CDR3 reads TGTGCCAGCTGCCTATCCGGGACAGTTGAAGCTTTCTTT.